The sequence of this TCR beta chain was determined in a study of T cells after yellow fever vaccination. TCRdb reanalysed the 5' RACE reads using MiXCR and keeps one entry per CDR3 protein. The table lists hundreds of thousands of distinct CDR3 sequences, 21% of them singletons. Study results and caveats: Secondary responses were weaker yet peaked faster, day 5 versus 15.

This clonotype turned up a few times. Its specificity is unknown. The input for sequencing was PBMCs, taken 21 days after the first yellow fever vaccination. The receptor's source is a man aged 18-30 years who received the YFV17D yellow fever vaccine.

Here the CDR3 reads CASSLQTASYEQYF. The CDR3 bases are TGTGCCAGCAGCTTACAGACAGCCTCCTACGAGCAGTACTTC. The chain combines TRBV7-6 with TRBJ2-7; possibly TRBD1 for D (5 bases). V was clipped by 2 bases and J by 0 bases, with 8 bases between them. CDR3 length equals 14 residues. The germline V gene encodes CDR1 SGHVS and CDR2 FNYEAQ.